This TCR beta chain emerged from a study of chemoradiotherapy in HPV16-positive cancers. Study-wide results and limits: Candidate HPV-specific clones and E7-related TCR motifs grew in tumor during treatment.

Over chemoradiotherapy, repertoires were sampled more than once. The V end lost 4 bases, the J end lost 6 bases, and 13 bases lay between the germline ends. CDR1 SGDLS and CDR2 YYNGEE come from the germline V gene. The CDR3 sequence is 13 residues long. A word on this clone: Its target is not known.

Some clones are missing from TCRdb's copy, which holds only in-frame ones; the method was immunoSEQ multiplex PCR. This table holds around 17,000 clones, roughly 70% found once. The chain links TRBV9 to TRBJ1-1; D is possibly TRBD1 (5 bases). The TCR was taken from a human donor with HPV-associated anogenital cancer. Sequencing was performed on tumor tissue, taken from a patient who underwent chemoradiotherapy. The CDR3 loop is CASSPGGVAEAFF. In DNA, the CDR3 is TGTGCCAGCAGCCCCGGGGGGGTCGCTGAAGCTTTCTTT.